This T cell receptor beta chain stems from a study of blood T cell repertoires in COVID-19. Study-level background: Both acute and convalescent COVID-19 samples were obtained from the United States, Italy and Spain. T cells, B-cell-depleted T cells, or PBMCs supplied cDNA or gDNA.

In the original workflow: For nucleated cells, counts were estimated from reference gene primer amplification. This table comes from immunoSEQ multiplex PCR, and its TCRdb copy is limited to in-frame clones, with some not included. V, J and clone size are those of that table, while D and trimming were read from the DNA. The table lists 110,000 to 150,000 clones, around 89% of them singletons, with 2.5% to 3% in the top ten. The V end was cut by 2 bases, the J end by 5 bases, with 13 bases between. CDR1 is SGHTA and CDR2 is FQGNSA in the germline V gene. CDR3 size: 16 residues. This clone was counted only a few times.

The sample comprised peripheral blood. This sequence originates from a man aged 55 to 70 with active or convalescent COVID-19. This rearrangement joins TRBV7-2 to TRBJ1-6, with D possibly being TRBD1 (5 bases). CDR3 nucleotides: TGTGCCAGCAGCTTACAGGGTCCCCGAAATAATTCACCCCTCCACTTT. Amino acids: CASSLQGPRNNSPLHF.